What follows is one T cell receptor (beta chain) and its context. TCRdb independently ran MiXCR on the RT-PCR reads; one entry per CDR3 protein. Among some 960,000 distinct CDR3 sequences listed, roughly 18% were seen once. This sample was included in a study of patients and donors after allogeneic stem cell transplantation. Germline trimming cut 0 bases from V and 10 bases from J; bases unmatched to any gene: 12. CDR1 and CDR2 (germline): SGHRS, YFSETQ. The CDR3 contains 18 residues. Sequences were obtained from blood, either unsorted or a sorted T cell fraction (not recorded which). The sequence derives from a human donor who was either an allogeneic HSCT recipient or a stem cell or donor lymphocyte infusion donor (not recorded which). It is not recorded whose cells these are; they may come from a transplant donor. The chain recombines TRBV5-1 with TRBJ2-1; the match to TRBD2 covers 14 bases. The CDR3 reads CASSLGPPGTSGSREQFF. CDR3 DNA: TGCGCCAGCAGCTTGGGTCCTCCAGGGACTAGCGGGAGTAGGGAGCAGTTCTTC.